This record covers a single T cell receptor beta chain. The data stem from a study of blood T cell repertoires in COVID-19. Background on the study: Material from acute and convalescent COVID-19 was sourced from the United States, Italy and Spain. PBMCs, B-cell-depleted T cells, or T cells were the source of the cDNA or gDNA that made up the material.

The CDR3 runs 14 residues. CDR1 and CDR2 from the germline V gene are SGHNT and YYREEE (reference sequence). V was cut by 4 bases and J by 1 base, with 11 bases left in between. Original handling: Cell counts per sample came from amplifying reference gene primers. Here immunoSEQ multiplex PCR was the method, and the copy in TCRdb shows in-frame clones only, minus some. The V and J calls and clone size were taken over from that table, and D and trimming were inferred from the DNA. Of 100,000 to 120,000 clones in the sample, about 85% were seen once. The receptor was isolated from a human donor in a cohort sampled during active COVID-19. Sequenced: peripheral blood. The chain employs TRBV5-4 and TRBJ1-1; D not resolved. As DNA, the CDR3 is TGTGCCAGCAGCCCGTCGGAGAGGAACACTGAAGCTTTCTTT. Its translation is CASSPSERNTEAFF.